A selection of T cell receptor beta chains follows, all from one sample in a study of read filtering for tumor transcriptome and immune sequencing. MiXCR, applied by TCRdb to the reads, yields one record per CDR3 protein. Found here are approximately 140,000 distinct CDR3 sequences, about 12% of them singletons; the top ten hold about 7.7%. Sequenced sample: a population of CD138-negative cells sorted from bone marrow. The receptors were sampled from a donor aged 40 or over with multiple myeloma. The CDR3 runs from the conserved cysteine through the conserved F or W. D genes are given only for firm matches. Some rows mark clone size as missing; the rest say once, few, many or name a class of expanded clone.

j_gene	v_gene	d_gene	abundance	CDR3aa	CDR3nt
TRBJ2-3	TRBV7-9	-	-	CTSSLGGDTGGQYF	TGTACCAGCAGCTTAGGGGGGGACACCGGAGGGCAGTATTTT
TRBJ2-7	TRBV20-1	TRBD2	many	CSALGLAHEQYF	TGCAGTGCTCTCGGACTAGCTCACGAGCAGTACTTC
TRBJ1-4	TRBV5-1	-	many	CASSGGATNEKLFF	TGCGCCAGCAGCGGTGGAGCAACTAATGAAAAACTGTTTTTT
TRBJ1-1	TRBV11-2	-	few	CASSLEWVTSTEAFF	TGTGCCAGCAGCTTAGAGTGGGTTACCTCCACTGAAGCTTTCTTT
TRBJ1-1	TRBV12-3/TRBV12-4	-	many	CASSLSLEAPPRNTEAFF	TGTGCCAGCAGCTTATCTTTAGAGGCCCCTCCGAGGAACACTGAAGCTTTCTTT
TRBJ2-7	TRBV20-1	TRBD1	many	CSARPDRGLTYEQYF	TGCAGTGCTAGACCGGACAGGGGGCTAACCTACGAGCAGTACTTC
TRBJ2-7	TRBV2	-	many	CASRGYLYEQYF	TGTGCCAGCCGGGGGTACCTCTACGAGCAGTACTTC
TRBJ2-1	TRBV9	-	many	CASSSPTSYNEQFF	TGTGCCAGCAGCTCTCCTACCTCCTACAATGAGCAGTTCTTC
TRBJ2-3	TRBV4-1	-	few	CASSQDITDTQYF	TGCGCCAGCAGCCAAGACATCACAGATACGCAGTATTTT
TRBJ2-7	TRBV3-1	-	many	CASSLPGNSYEQYF	TGTGCCAGCAGCCTCCCGGGAAACTCCTACGAGCAGTACTTC
TRBJ2-5	TRBV6-6	-	many	CASSFGGQETQYF	TGTGCCAGCAGTTTCGGCGGTCAAGAGACCCAGTACTTC
TRBJ2-4	TRBV12-3/TRBV12-4	-	-	CASSVGGGGNIQYF	TGTGCCAGCAGTGTGGGGGGAGGGGGAAACATTCAGTACTTC
TRBJ2-1	TRBV19	-	many	CACFTYNEQFF	TGTGCCTGCTTTACCTACAATGAGCAGTTCTTC
TRBJ2-1	TRBV18	-	many	CASSPGISNEQFF	TGTGCCAGCTCACCCGGGATTTCCAATGAGCAGTTCTTC
TRBJ1-5	TRBV6-2/TRBV6-3	TRBD1	many	CASSETGGAGQPQHF	TGTGCCAGCAGTGAAACAGGGGGCGCTGGACAGCCCCAGCATTTT
TRBJ1-5	TRBV13	-	-	CASSNSGRQPQHF	TGTGCCAGCAGCAACTCGGGCAGGCAGCCCCAGCATTTT
TRBJ2-2	TRBV7-9	-	many	CASRVTGELFF	TGTGCCAGCAGGGTCACCGGGGAGCTGTTTTTT
TRBJ2-1	TRBV24-1	-	-	CATSDFGSGSYLEQFF	TGTGCCACCAGTGATTTCGGTAGCGGAAGTTACCTTGAGCAGTTCTTC
TRBJ2-1	TRBV30	-	-	CAWSGAEQFF	TGTGCCTGGAGTGGGGCTGAGCAGTTCTTC
TRBJ2-3	TRBV6-5	-	-	CASSYGLNTDTQYF	TGTGCCAGCAGTTACGGACTCAACACAGATACGCAGTATTTT
TRBJ2-1	TRBV5-1	-	-	CASMLRGVNEQFF	TGCGCCAGCATGCTGCGGGGAGTGAATGAGCAGTTCTTC
TRBJ1-1	TRBV14	-	-	CASRASGQGDTGAFF	TGTGCCAGCAGGGCTTCGGGGCAGGGAGACACTGGAGCTTTCTTT
TRBJ2-3	TRBV29-1	-	many	CSVEFPEGARDTQYF	TGCAGCGTTGAATTCCCGGAGGGGGCGAGAGATACGCAGTATTTT
TRBJ1-2	TRBV20-1	TRBD1	many	CSASVRGNGYTF	TGCAGTGCTAGTGTCAGGGGGAACGGCTACACCTTC
TRBJ2-7	TRBV11-2	TRBD1	many	CATRHRGKYEQYF	TGTGCCACCAGACACAGGGGAAAATACGAGCAGTACTTC
TRBJ1-6	TRBV4-3	TRBD1	many	CASSQDLRQGNTSPLHF	TGCGCCAGCAGCCAAGATTTGCGACAGGGGAATACTTCACCCCTCCACTTT
TRBJ1-5	TRBV7-8	TRBD1	few	CASSFSGGLNQPQHF	TGTGCCAGCAGCTTTTCAGGGGGCCTTAATCAGCCCCAGCATTTT
TRBJ2-5	TRBV6-5	-	many	CASKRTASAQETQYF	TGTGCCAGCAAACGGACAGCGTCAGCCCAAGAGACCCAGTACTTC
TRBJ2-1	TRBV13	-	many	CASSLRAGTPLILNEQFF	TGTGCCAGCAGCTTACGCGCGGGGACTCCACTAATTCTCAATGAGCAGTTCTTC
TRBJ1-3	TRBV5-4	TRBD1	few	CASSPGQGLLAGNTIYF	TGTGCCAGCAGCCCGGGACAGGGGTTACTTGCTGGAAACACCATATATTTT
TRBJ2-1	TRBV29-1	TRBD1	many	CSVEDLRQGPDNEQFF	TGCAGCGTTGAAGATCTGCGACAGGGGCCTGACAATGAGCAGTTCTTC
TRBJ2-7	TRBV6-2/TRBV6-3	-	many	CASSYSEDQTYEQYF	TGTGCCAGCAGTTACTCGGAAGACCAAACCTACGAGCAGTACTTC
TRBJ2-7	TRBV11-2	TRBD2	many	CASSLGTSGRGSSYEQYF	TGTGCCAGCAGTCTGGGGACTAGCGGGAGGGGAAGCTCCTACGAGCAGTACTTC
TRBJ2-5	TRBV5-1	-	few	CASSSGLEQETQYF	TGCGCCAGCAGCTCAGGACTGGAACAAGAGACCCAGTACTTC
TRBJ2-3	TRBV20-1	-	many	CSAEGRTDTQYF	TGCAGTGCAGAGGGACGCACAGATACGCAGTATTTT
TRBJ2-5	TRBV7-2	TRBD2	many	CASSFEGLAGETQYF	TGTGCCAGCAGCTTTGAGGGACTAGCGGGGGAGACCCAGTACTTC
TRBJ2-5	TRBV6-5	TRBD1	many	CASRRTGGLETQYF	TGTGCCAGCAGAAGGACAGGGGGTTTGGAGACCCAGTACTTC
TRBJ2-7	TRBV3-1	-	many	CASSQRGAGEQYF	TGTGCCAGCAGCCAAAGGGGGGCTGGCGAGCAGTACTTC
TRBJ2-5	TRBV7-9	-	many	CASSRTAGGETQYF	TGTGCCAGCAGCCGAACAGCGGGCGGGGAGACCCAGTACTTC
TRBJ1-4	TRBV5-1	-	few	CASSLVQPGQTNEELFF	TGCGCCAGCAGCTTGGTACAGCCGGGCCAAACTAATGAAGAACTGTTTTTT
TRBJ1-5	TRBV15	TRBD1	many	CATSRRTGGGNQPQHF	TGTGCCACCAGCAGAAGGACAGGGGGCGGCAATCAGCCCCAGCATTTT
TRBJ1-1	TRBV25-1	TRBD1	few	CASGHCILETGGGTEAFF	TGTGCCAGCGGACATTGCATATTAGAGACAGGGGGCGGCACTGAAGCTTTCTTT
TRBJ2-7	TRBV7-9	TRBD2	many	CASSDGTSGSSEQYF	TGTGCCAGCAGCGACGGGACTAGCGGGAGTAGCGAGCAGTACTTC
TRBJ1-1	TRBV2	-	many	CASSRTDVRTEAFF	TGTGCCAGCAGCCGCACGGATGTGCGGACTGAAGCTTTCTTT
TRBJ2-7	TRBV7-9	-	many	CASSSLDEQYF	TGTGCCAGCAGCTCTTTGGACGAGCAGTACTTC
TRBJ2-3	TRBV6-5	-	many	CASSLNLAYADTQYF	TGTGCCAGCAGTCTAAACCTAGCGTACGCAGATACGCAGTATTTT
TRBJ2-7	TRBV6-2/TRBV6-3	-	many	CASSYLDNSYEQYF	TGTGCCAGCAGTTACCTGGACAACTCCTACGAGCAGTACTTC
TRBJ2-3	TRBV5-1	TRBD1	many	CASSLPRPTGTGGPDTQYF	TGCGCCAGCAGCTTGCCCCGCCCCACCGGGACAGGGGGACCAGATACGCAGTATTTT
TRBJ2-7	TRBV7-3	TRBD2	many	CASSLTAGVSYEQYF	TGTGCCAGCAGCTTAACGGCGGGAGTATCCTACGAGCAGTACTTC
TRBJ2-1	TRBV20-1	TRBD1	many	CSASDRDYNEQFF	TGCAGTGCTTCCGACAGGGACTACAATGAGCAGTTCTTC
TRBJ2-1	TRBV19	TRBD1	many	CASSIDKGQGRNEQFF	TGTGCCAGTAGTATAGATAAGGGACAGGGTCGGAATGAGCAGTTCTTC
TRBJ2-7	TRBV7-2	TRBD1	few	CASSKGQGPYEQYF	TGTGCCAGCAGCAAGGGACAGGGCCCCTACGAGCAGTACTTC
TRBJ2-1	TRBV20-1	-	many	CSARDPLGQFF	TGCAGTGCTAGAGATCCCCTAGGGCAGTTCTTC